This TCR beta chain was obtained from a study of regulatory T cells in long-lasting Graves disease. Study-level findings and limits: Accuracy may have suffered from the small sample size. TRBV28, TRBJ1-2 and TRBJ2-5 were favored in persistent disease.

The TCR beta library used iRepertoire HTBI primers with Arm-PCR amplification of CDR3. TCRdb analysed the multiplex PCR reads with MiXCR anew, one entry per CDR3 protein. The sample lists about 620,000 distinct CDR3 sequences, roughly 16% occurring once. Comments on this clonotype: The antigen is undetermined.

The time point here: newly diagnosed GD, antithyroid drugs for less than 3 months. RNA extracted from PBMCs served as the sequencing template. The CDR3 spans 13 residues. CDR1 and CDR2 (germline): MGHRA, YSYEKL. Trimming took 0 bases from V and 16 from J; bases not matched to a gene: 8. This sample also belongs to another study, concerning T cells in Graves' hyperthyroidism and ophthalmopathy. That source notes: Most thyroid clonotypes expanded above 0.001 appeared in blood too.

The source was peripheral blood mononuclear cells (PBMCs), collected at new diagnosis, from a patient treated with antithyroid drugs. The receptor's source is a woman aged 30 to 39 with Graves disease. The J gene is TRBJ2-2, the V gene TRBV4-1, with 7 bases fitting TRBD1. CDR3 in amino acids: CASSQDRQGEGFF. In DNA form, the CDR3 reads TGCGCCAGCAGCCAAGATAGACAGGGTGAGGGGTTTTTT.